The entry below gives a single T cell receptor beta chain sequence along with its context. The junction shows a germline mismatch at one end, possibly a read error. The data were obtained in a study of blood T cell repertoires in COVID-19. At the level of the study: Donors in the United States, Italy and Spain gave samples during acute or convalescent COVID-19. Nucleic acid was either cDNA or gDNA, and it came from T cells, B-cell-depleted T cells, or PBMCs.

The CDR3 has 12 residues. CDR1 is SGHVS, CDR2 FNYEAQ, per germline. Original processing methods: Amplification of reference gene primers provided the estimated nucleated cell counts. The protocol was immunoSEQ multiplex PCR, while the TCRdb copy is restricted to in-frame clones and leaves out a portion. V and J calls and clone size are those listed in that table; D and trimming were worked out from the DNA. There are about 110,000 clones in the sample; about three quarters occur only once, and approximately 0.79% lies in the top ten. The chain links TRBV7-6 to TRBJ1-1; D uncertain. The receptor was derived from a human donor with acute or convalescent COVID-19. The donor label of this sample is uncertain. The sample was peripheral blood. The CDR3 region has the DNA TGTGCCAGCAGCTTAGTTAACAGCCCCACTTATTTT. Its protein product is CASSLVNSPTYF.